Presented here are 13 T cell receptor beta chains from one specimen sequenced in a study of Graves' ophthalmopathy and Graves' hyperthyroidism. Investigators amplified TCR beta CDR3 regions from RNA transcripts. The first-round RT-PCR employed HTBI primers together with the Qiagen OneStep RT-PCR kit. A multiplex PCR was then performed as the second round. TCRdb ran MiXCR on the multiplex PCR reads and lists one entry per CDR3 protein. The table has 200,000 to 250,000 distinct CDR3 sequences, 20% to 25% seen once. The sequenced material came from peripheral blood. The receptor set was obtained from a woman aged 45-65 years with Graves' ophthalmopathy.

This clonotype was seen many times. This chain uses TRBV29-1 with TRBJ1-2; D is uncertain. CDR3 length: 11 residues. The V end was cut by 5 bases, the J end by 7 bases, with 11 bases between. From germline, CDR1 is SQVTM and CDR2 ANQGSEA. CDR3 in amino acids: CSVKLEAGYTF. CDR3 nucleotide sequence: TGCAGCGTTAAGCTCGAAGCTGGCTACACCTTC.

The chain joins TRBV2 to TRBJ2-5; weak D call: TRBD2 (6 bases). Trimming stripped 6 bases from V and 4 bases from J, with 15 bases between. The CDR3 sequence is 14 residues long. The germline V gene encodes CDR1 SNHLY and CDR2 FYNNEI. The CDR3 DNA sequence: TGTGCCAGCAGGCCCGCACTAGCCGGAGAGACCCAGTACTTC. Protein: CASRPALAGETQYF.

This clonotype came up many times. The CDR3 nucleotides read TGTGCCAGCAGTACTACCTTGGCAGGGTTTCATCCTGCTTTCTTT. This gives the protein CASSTTLAGFHPAFF. This chain joins TRBV28 and TRBJ1-1; possible D gene TRBD1, 5 bases. The V gene lost 5 bases and the J gene lost 11 bases, with 24 bases spanning the gap. The CDR3 totals 15 residues. Germline assignment: CDR1 MDHEN and CDR2 SYDVKM.

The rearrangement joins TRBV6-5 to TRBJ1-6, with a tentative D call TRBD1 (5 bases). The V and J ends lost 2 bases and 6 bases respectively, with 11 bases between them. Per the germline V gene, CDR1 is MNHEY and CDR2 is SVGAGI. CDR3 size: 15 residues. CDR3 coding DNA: TGTGCCAGCAGTTACCCTGGCAGGGTTAATTCACCCCTCCACTTT. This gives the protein CASSYPGRVNSPLHF.

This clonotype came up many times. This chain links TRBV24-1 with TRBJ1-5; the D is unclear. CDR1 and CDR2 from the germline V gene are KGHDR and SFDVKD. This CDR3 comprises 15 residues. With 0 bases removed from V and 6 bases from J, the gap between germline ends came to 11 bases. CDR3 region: CATSDLAGGGQPQHF. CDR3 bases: TGTGCCACCAGTGATTTGGCGGGAGGCGGTCAGCCCCAGCATTTT.

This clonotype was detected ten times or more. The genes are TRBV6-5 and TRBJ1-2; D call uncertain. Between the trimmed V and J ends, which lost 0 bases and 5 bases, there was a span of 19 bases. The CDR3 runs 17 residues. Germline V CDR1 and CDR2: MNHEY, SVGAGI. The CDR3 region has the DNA TGTGCCAGCAGTTACTCAGTACACCCCGAGAGAACTTATGGCTACACCTTC. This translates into CASSYSVHPERTYGYTF.

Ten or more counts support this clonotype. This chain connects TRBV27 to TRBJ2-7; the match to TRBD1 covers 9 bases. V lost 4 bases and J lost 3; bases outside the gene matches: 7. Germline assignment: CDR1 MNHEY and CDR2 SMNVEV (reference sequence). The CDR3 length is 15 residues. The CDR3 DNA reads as TGTGCCAGCAGTTCCCGGACAGGGGCCTACTACGAGCAGTACTTC. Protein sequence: CASSSRTGAYYEQYF.

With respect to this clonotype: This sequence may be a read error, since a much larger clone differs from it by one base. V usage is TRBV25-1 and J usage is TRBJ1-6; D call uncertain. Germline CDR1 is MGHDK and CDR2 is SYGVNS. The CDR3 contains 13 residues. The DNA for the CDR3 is TGTGCCGGCAGTGACTCTAACCTATCACCCCTCCACTTT. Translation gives CAGSDSNLSPLHF.

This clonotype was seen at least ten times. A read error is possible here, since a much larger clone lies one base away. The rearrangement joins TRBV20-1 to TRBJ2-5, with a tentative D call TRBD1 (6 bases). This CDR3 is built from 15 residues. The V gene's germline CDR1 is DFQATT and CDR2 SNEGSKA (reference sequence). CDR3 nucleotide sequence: TGCAGTGCTAGAGCCGACGGGACAAGCCAAGAGACCCGGTACTTC. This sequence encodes CSARADGTSQETRYF.

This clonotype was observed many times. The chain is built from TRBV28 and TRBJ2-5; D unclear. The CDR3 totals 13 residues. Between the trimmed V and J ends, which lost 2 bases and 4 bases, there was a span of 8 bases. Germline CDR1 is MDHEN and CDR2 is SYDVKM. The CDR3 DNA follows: TGTGCCAGCAGTTTAAGGTCCACAGAGACCCAGTACTTC. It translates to CASSLRSTETQYF.

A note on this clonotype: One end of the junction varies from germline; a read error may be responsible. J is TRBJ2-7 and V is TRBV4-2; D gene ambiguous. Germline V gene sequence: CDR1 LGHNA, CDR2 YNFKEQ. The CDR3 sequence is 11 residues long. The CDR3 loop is CAISQNYEQCF. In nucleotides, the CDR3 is TGTGCCATCAGCCAGAACTACGAGCAGTGCTTC.

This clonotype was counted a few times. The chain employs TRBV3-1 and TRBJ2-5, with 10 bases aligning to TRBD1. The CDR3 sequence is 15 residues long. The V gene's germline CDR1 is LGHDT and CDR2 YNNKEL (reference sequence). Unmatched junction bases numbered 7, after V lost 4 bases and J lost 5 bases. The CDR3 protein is CASSRKVGQGETQYF. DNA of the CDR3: TGTGCCAGCAGCCGGAAAGTGGGACAGGGGGAGACCCAGTACTTC.

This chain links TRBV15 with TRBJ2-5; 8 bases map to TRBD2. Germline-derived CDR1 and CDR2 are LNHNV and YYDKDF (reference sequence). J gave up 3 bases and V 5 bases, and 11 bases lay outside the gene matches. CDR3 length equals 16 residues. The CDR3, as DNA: TGTGCCACCAGCCCCCGGGGGGGAGCAAGGAAAGAGACCCAGTACTTC. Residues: CATSPRGGARKETQYF.